A single sample gave rise to the 7 T cell receptor beta chains below, sequenced in a study of blood T cell repertoires in COVID-19. Repertoires were generated with immunoSEQ multiplex PCR, while TCRdb's copy carries only in-frame clones and drops some. The data hold some 130,000 clones, with more than 85% observed a single time. The sample taken for sequencing was peripheral blood. The receptors were sampled from a man aged 55 to 70 with active or convalescent COVID-19.

The chain joins TRBV9 to TRBJ2-3; no firm D call. The V gene lost 4 bases and the J gene lost 4 bases, with 7 bases spanning the gap. Germline V gene lookup returns CDR1 SGDLS and CDR2 YYNGEE. This CDR3 is 12 amino acids long. CDR3: CASSPAADTQYF. DNA of the CDR3: TGTGCCAGCAGCCCGGCGGCAGATACGCAGTATTTT.

This sequence joins TRBV24-1 and TRBJ2-1, with 8 bases lining up with TRBD2. V shed 3 bases and J 7 bases; nucleotides not matched to a gene: 13. The germline gives CDR1 KGHDR, CDR2 SFDVKD. The CDR3 loop spans 17 amino acids. The CDR3, as DNA: TGTGCCACCAGTGATCCTGGGGGGCGGGGGGCCGCAAATGAGCAGTTCTTC. As protein: CATSDPGGRGAANEQFF.

The gene calls are TRBV25-1 and TRBJ1-2; D remains ambiguous. This CDR3 region has 9 residues. V dropped 8 bases and J dropped 8 bases, with 6 bases sitting between them. The germline V gene encodes CDR1 MGHDK and CDR2 SYGVNS. The chain's CDR3 is CASGDGYTF. The CDR3, as DNA: TGTGCCAGCGGAGACGGCTACACCTTC.

The chain employs TRBV5-6 and TRBJ1-1; 7 nucleotides line up with TRBD1. Germline trimming cut 5 bases from V and 3 bases from J; bases unmatched to any gene: 4. There are 13 residues in the CDR3. CDR1 SGHDT and CDR2 YYEEEE come from the germline V gene. The CDR3 region is CASRSTGDTEAFF. The DNA for the CDR3 is TGTGCCAGCAGGTCCACAGGGGACACTGAAGCTTTCTTT.

The J gene is TRBJ1-1, the V gene TRBV29-1; D unresolved. The CDR3 runs to 12 residues. Germline CDR1 and CDR2: SQVTM and ANQGSEA. V was trimmed by 1 base and J by 8 bases, leaving 11 bases between them. CDR3 in amino acids: CSVEGSGREAFF. The DNA of the CDR3 is TGCAGCGTTGAAGGGTCGGGTCGGGAAGCTTTCTTT.

J is TRBJ2-7 and V is TRBV18; TRBD1 might be the D (6 bases). The V end lost 6 bases, the J end lost 7 bases, and 13 bases lay between the germline ends. The CDR3 contains 12 residues. Germline CDR1 and CDR2: KGHSH and LQKENI. DNA of the CDR3: TGTGCCAGCTCCCTAACAGGGACGGAGCAGTACTTC. It codes for CASSLTGTEQYF.

This chain joins TRBV18 and TRBJ1-1, with D perhaps matching TRBD1 (5 bases). This CDR3 has 16 residues. Between the trimmed V and J ends, which lost 5 bases and 5 bases, there was a span of 21 bases. The germline gives CDR1 KGHSH, CDR2 LQKENI. The CDR3 spells CASSLAGPGGGTEAFF. CDR3 DNA: TGTGCCAGCTCATTAGCGGGACCTGGGGGGGGAACTGAAGCTTTCTTT.